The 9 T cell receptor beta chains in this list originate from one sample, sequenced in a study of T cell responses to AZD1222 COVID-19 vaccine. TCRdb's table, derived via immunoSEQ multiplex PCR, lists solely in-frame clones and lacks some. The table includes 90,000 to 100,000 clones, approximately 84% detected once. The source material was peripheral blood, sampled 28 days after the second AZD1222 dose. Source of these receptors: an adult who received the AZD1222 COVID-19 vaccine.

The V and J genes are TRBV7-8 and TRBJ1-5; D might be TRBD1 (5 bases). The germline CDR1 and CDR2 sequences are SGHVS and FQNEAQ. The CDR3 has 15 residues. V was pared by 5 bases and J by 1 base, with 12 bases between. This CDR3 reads CASSLDGTSNQPQHF. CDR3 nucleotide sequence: TGTGCCAGCAGCCTCGACGGGACGAGCAATCAGCCCCAGCATTTT.

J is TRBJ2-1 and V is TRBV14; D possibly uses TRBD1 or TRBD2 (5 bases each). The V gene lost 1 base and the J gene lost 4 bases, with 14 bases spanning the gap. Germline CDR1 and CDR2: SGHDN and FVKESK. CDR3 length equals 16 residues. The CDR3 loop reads CASSQVKSGRYNEQFF. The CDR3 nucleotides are TGTGCCAGCAGCCAAGTAAAGTCGGGACGTTACAATGAGCAGTTCTTC.

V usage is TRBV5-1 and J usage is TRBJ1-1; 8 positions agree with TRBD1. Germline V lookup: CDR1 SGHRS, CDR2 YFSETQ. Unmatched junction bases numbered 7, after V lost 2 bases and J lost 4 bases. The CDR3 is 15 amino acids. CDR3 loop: CASSFGQGGFTEAFF. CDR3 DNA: TGCGCCAGCAGCTTCGGACAGGGAGGGTTCACTGAAGCTTTCTTT.

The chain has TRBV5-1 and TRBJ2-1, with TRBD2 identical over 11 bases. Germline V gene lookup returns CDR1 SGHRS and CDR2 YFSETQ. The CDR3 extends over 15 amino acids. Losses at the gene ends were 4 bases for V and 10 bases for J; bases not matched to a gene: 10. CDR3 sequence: CASSQVAGGPPEQFF. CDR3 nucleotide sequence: TGCGCCAGCAGCCAGGTAGCGGGAGGGCCGCCAGAGCAGTTCTTC. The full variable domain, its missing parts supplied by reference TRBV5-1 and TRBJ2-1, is KAGVTQTPRYLIKTRGQQVTLSCSPISGHRSVSWYQQTPGQGLQFLFEYFSETQRNKGNFPGRFSGRQFSNSRSEMNVSTLELGDSALYLCASSQVAGGPPEQFFGPGTRLTVL.

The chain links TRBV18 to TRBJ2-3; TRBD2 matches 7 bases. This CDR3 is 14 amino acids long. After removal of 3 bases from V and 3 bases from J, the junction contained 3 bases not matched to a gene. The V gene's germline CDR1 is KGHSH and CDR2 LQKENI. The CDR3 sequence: CASSPHGGTDTQYF. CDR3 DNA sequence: TGTGCCAGCTCACCGCACGGGGGGACAGATACGCAGTATTTT.

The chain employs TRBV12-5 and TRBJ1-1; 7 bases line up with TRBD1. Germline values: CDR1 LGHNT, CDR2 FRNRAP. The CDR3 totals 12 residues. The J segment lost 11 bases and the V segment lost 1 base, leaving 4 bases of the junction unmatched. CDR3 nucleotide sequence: TGTGCTAGTGGTTTGGGGACAGGTGGGGCTTTCTTT. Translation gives CASGLGTGGAFF.

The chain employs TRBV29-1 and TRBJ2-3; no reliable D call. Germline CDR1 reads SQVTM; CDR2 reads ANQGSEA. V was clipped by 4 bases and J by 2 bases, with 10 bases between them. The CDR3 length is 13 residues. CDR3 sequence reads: CSVAFQSTDTQYF. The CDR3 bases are TGCAGCGTTGCCTTCCAGTCCACAGATACGCAGTATTTT.

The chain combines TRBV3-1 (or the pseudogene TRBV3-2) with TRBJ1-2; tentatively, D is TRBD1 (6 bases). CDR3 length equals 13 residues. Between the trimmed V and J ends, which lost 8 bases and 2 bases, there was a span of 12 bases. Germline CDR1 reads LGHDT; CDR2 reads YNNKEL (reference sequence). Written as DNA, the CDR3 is TGTGCCAGCCGGGGGGCTCCGAACTATGGCTACACCTTC. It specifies CASRGAPNYGYTF.

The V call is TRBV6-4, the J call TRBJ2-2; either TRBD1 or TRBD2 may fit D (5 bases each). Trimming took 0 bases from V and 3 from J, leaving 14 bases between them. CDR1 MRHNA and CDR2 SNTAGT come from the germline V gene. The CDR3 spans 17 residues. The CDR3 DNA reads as TGTGCCAGCAGTGACTCTGGGGGATTGTCGGACACCGGGGAGCTGTTTTTT. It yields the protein CASSDSGGLSDTGELFF.